Sequencing of this TCR beta chain was carried out in a study of technical replicates of blood from a few donors. The table came from immunoSEQ multiplex PCR; TCRdb's copy has only in-frame clones and leaves some out. This sample has about 48,000 clones, with 92% found just once. The V end was cut by 7 bases, the J end by 2 bases, with 11 bases between. Germline CDR1 and CDR2: SQVTM and ANQGSEA. The CDR3 loop spans 12 amino acids. Sequencing was done on a sample of PBMCs. This TCR was sampled from a human donor in good health. Some clones in this sample may be carry-over from other donors' samples. This chain links TRBV29-1 with TRBJ1-1; D is possibly TRBD1 (6 bases). CDR3 residues: CSGGTSNTEAFF. In DNA, the CDR3 is TGCAGCGGGGGGACAAGTAACACTGAAGCTTTCTTT.